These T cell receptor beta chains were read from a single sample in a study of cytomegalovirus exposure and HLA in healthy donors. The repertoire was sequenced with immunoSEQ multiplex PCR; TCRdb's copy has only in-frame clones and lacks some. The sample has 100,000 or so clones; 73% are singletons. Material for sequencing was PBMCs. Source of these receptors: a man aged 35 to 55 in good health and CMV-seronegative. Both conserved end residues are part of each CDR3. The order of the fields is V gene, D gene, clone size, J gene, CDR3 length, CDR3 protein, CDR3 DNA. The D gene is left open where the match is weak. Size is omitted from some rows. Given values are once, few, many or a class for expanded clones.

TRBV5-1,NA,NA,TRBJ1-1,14,CASSSTGSGTEAFF,TGCGCCAGCAGCTCGACAGGTTCTGGGACTGAAGCTTTCTTT
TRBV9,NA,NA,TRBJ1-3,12,CASSPTVDTIYF,TGTGCCAGCAGCCCCACTGTGGACACCATATATTTT
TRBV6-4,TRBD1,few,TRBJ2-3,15,CASSPGQGGTDTQYF,TGTGCCAGCAGTCCGGGACAGGGAGGCACAGATACGCAGTATTTT
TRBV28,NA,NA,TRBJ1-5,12,CASTGSNQPQHF,TGTGCCAGCACCGGTAGCAATCAGCCCCAGCATTTT
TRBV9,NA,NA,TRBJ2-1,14,CVSQPRSSYNEQFF,TGTGTATCTCAGCCGAGGAGCTCCTACAATGAGCAGTTCTTC
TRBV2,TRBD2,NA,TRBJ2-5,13,CASSGASGETQYF,TGTGCCAGCAGTGGTGCTAGCGGGGAGACCCAGTACTTC
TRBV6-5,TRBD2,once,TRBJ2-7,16,CASSYFHAGGLAEQYF,TGTGCCAGCAGTTATTTTCATGCGGGGGGCCTGGCCGAGCAGTACTTC
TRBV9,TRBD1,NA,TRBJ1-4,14,CASRGQGMGEKLFF,TGTGCCAGCAGGGGACAGGGGATGGGGGAAAAACTGTTTTTT
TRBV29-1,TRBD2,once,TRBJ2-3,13,CSTSGGQGDTQYF,TGCAGCACGAGCGGGGGGCAGGGAGATACGCAGTATTTT
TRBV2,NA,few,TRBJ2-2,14,CASNVQGDTGELFF,TGTGCCAGCAATGTACAGGGCGACACCGGGGAGCTGTTTTTT
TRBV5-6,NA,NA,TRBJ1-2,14,CASRRRGAIYGYTF,TGTGCCAGCAGGCGACGGGGGGCAATCTATGGCTACACCTTC
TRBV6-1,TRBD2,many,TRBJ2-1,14,CASSEAGGYNEQFF,TGTGCCAGCAGTGAAGCGGGGGGGTACAATGAGCAGTTCTTC
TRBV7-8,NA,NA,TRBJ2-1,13,CASSSRAPDEQFF,TGTGCCAGCAGCTCCAGGGCCCCCGATGAGCAGTTCTTC
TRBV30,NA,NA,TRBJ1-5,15,CAWSAVLQGDQPQHF,TGTGCCTGGAGTGCTGTATTACAGGGAGATCAGCCCCAGCATTTT
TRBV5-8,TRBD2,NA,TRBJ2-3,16,CASSSSGGPSTDTQYF,TGTGCCAGCAGCTCTAGCGGGGGGCCAAGCACAGATACGCAGTATTTT
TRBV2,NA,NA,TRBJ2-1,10,CASSEGPQFF,TGTGCCAGCAGTGAAGGGCCCCAGTTCTTC
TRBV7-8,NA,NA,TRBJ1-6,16,CASSPRRGVDNSPLHF,TGTGCCAGCAGCCCCCGGCGGGGAGTGGATAATTCACCCCTCCACTTT
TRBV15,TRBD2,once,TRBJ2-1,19,CATSRDPAGGRSSYNEQFF,TGTGCCACCAGCAGAGATCCAGCGGGGGGCCGAAGCTCCTACAATGAGCAGTTCTTC
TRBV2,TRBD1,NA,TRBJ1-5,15,CASSEQGQGAQPQHF,TGTGCCAGCAGTGAGCAGGGTCAGGGGGCCCAGCCCCAGCATTTT
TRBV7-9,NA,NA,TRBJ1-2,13,CASSFDSRYGYTF,TGTGCCAGCAGCTTCGACAGCCGCTATGGCTACACCTTC
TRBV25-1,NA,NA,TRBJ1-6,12,CASSKGDSPLHF,TGTGCCAGCTCCAAAGGGGATTCACCCCTCCACTTT
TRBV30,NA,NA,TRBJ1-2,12,CAWTPGGYGYTF,TGTGCCTGGACCCCAGGAGGCTATGGCTACACCTTC
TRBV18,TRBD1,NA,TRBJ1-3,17,CASSPPPGTDSGNTIYF,TGTGCCAGCTCACCGCCCCCCGGGACAGACTCTGGAAACACCATATATTTT
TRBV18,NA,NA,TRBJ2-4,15,CASSPVLAAKNIQYF,TGTGCCAGCTCACCGGTCCTAGCAGCCAAAAACATTCAGTACTTC
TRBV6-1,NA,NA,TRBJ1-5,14,CASSDSEPNQPQHF,TGTGCCAGCAGTGATAGCGAACCCAATCAGCCCCAGCATTTT
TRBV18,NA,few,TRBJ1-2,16,CASSPQVIGGNYGYTF,TGTGCCAGCTCACCACAGGTGATAGGAGGGAACTATGGCTACACCTTC
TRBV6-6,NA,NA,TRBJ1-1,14,CASSYRARDTEAFF,TGTGCCAGCAGTTACCGGGCGCGGGACACTGAAGCTTTCTTT
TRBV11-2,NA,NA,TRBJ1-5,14,CASSLTGLRQPQHF,TGTGCCAGCAGCCTTACAGGGCTGAGGCAGCCCCAGCATTTT